Listed here are 15 T cell receptor beta chains from one sample, sequenced in a study of blood T cell repertoires in COVID-19. Libraries were prepared by immunoSEQ multiplex PCR; TCRdb keeps only in-frame clonotypes and omits some of them. This sample has some 220,000 clones, with about 85% found just once. Sequenced sample: peripheral blood. Receptors originate from a woman aged 55-70 years with active or convalescent COVID-19.

The chain has TRBV7-3 and TRBJ2-1; D remains unclear. This CDR3 spans 13 amino acids. Germline CDR1 reads SGHTA; CDR2 reads FQGTGA. The ends were cut back, 1 base at V and 5 bases at J, with 6 bases in the middle. The CDR3 DNA reads as TGTGCCAGCAGCTTAAACCCAGACAATGAGCAGTTCTTC. Its protein is CASSLNPDNEQFF. Complete variable domain (other parts from reference TRBV7-3 and TRBJ2-1): GAGVSQTPSNKVTEKGKYVELRCDPISGHTALYWYRQSLGQGPEFLIYFQGTGAADDSGLPNDRFFAVRPEGSVSTLKIQRTERGDSAVYLCASSLNPDNEQFFGPGTRLTVL.

The V gene is TRBV11-3, the J gene TRBJ2-6, with D uncertain. The V end lost 5 bases, the J end lost 3 bases, and 11 bases lay between the germline ends. This CDR3 has 15 residues. Germline-derived CDR1 and CDR2 are SGHNT and YENEEA. CDR3: CASSHDGRGANVLTF. Here the CDR3 DNA reads TGTGCCAGCAGCCATGATGGGCGTGGGGCCAACGTCCTGACTTTC. Variable domain in full (rest from reference TRBV11-3 and TRBJ2-6): EAGVVQSPRYKIIEKKQPVAFWCNPISGHNTLYWYLQNLGQGPELLIRYENEEAVDDSQLPKDRFSAERLKGVDSTLKIQPAELGDSAVYLCASSHDGRGANVLTFGAGSRLTVL.

The chain joins TRBV7-9 to TRBJ2-3; 8 bases map to TRBD1. This CDR3 has 17 residues. Germline V CDR1 and CDR2: SEHNR, FQNEAQ (reference sequence). V lost 3 bases to trimming and J lost 0 bases; unmatched junction nucleotides: 8. This chain's CDR3 is CASSFRRGQVSTDTQYF. CDR3 in DNA: TGTGCCAGCAGCTTTAGGAGGGGACAGGTTAGCACAGATACGCAGTATTTT.

This chain connects TRBV29-1 to TRBJ2-7; 8 positions agree with TRBD2. The CDR3 runs 13 residues. Looked up from germline, CDR1 is SQVTM and CDR2 is ANQGSEA. V was clipped by 5 bases and J by 5 bases; unmatched bases: 8. The CDR3 reads CSVIVGRAHEQYF. The CDR3 nucleotides read TGCAGCGTTATCGTCGGGAGGGCCCACGAGCAGTACTTC.

The chain employs TRBV27 and TRBJ1-3; D uncertain. The germline V gene has CDR1 MNHEY and CDR2 SMNVEV (reference sequence). Trimming stripped 3 bases from V and 0 bases from J, with 9 bases between. The CDR3 runs 15 residues. This CDR3 reads CASSLTGSSGNTIYF. Here the CDR3 DNA reads TGTGCCAGCAGTTTGACGGGTAGCTCTGGAAACACCATATATTTT.

This chain uses TRBV5-1 with TRBJ1-2, with D unresolved. Germline CDR1 reads SGHRS; CDR2 reads YFSETQ. This CDR3 comprises 11 residues. The V end lost 4 bases, the J end lost 7 bases, and 8 bases lay between the germline ends. CDR3 region: CASSEGGGYTF. CDR3 in DNA: TGCGCCAGCAGCGAGGGCGGTGGCTACACCTTC.

This chain joins TRBV5-1 and TRBJ1-1, with 10 bases matching TRBD1. CDR1 is SGHRS, CDR2 YFSETQ, per germline. The V gene end was trimmed by 4 bases and the J gene end by 4 bases; junction bases not matched to a gene: 4. The CDR3 has 14 amino acids. This chain's CDR3 is CASSAGQGGTEAFF. CDR3 in DNA: TGCGCCAGCAGCGCAGGACAGGGGGGCACTGAAGCTTTCTTT. The variable domain in full, completed from reference TRBV5-1 and TRBJ1-1, reads KAGVTQTPRYLIKTRGQQVTLSCSPISGHRSVSWYQQTPGQGLQFLFEYFSETQRNKGNFPGRFSGRQFSNSRSEMNVSTLELGDSALYLCASSAGQGGTEAFFGQGTRLTVV.

J is TRBJ2-3 and V is TRBV19; 9 bases agree with TRBD2. Trimming took 5 bases from V and 2 from J; bases not matched to a gene: 5. Germline V gene sequence: CDR1 LNHDA, CDR2 SQIVND (reference sequence). The CDR3 is 15 residues long. Written as DNA, the CDR3 is TGTGCCAGTAGTCCAGCGGGGGGCCCCACAGATACGCAGTATTTT. As protein: CASSPAGGPTDTQYF.

The V call is TRBV23-1, the J call TRBJ2-7, with 13 nucleotides matching TRBD2. TRBV23-1 is annotated as an ORF whose role is uncertain. The CDR3 totals 18 residues. V dropped 2 bases and J dropped 7; count of bases not matched to a gene: 14. DNA of the CDR3: TGCGCCAGCAGTCAAACCGGACTAGCGGGAGAGTATGGAGCGGAGCAGTACTTC. It codes for CASSQTGLAGEYGAEQYF.

The chain joins TRBV18 to TRBJ2-1; 14 bases line up with TRBD2. CDR3 size: 18 residues. Unmatched junction bases numbered 10, after V lost 1 base and J lost 8 bases. Germline V CDR1 and CDR2: KGHSH, LQKENI. In DNA form, the CDR3 reads TGTGCCAGCTCACCACGACTAGCGGGAGGGCCGGGTCGGGATGAGCAGTTCTTC. Protein sequence: CASSPRLAGGPGRDEQFF.

The V gene is TRBV4-1, the J gene TRBJ1-2; no definite D call. Deletions cut 1 base from V and 0 bases from J, with 15 bases between. The CDR3 runs 17 residues. Per germline, CDR1 MGHRA and CDR2 YSYEKL. The CDR3 loop is CASSQVTAAPTNYGYTF. CDR3 DNA: TGCGCCAGCAGCCAAGTTACAGCAGCCCCCACTAACTATGGCTACACCTTC.

V gene TRBV29-1 combines with J gene TRBJ2-1; TRBD1 aligns across 8 bases. The V and J ends lost 6 bases and 4 bases, in that order; junction bases with no gene match: 14. The CDR3 sequence is 16 residues long. Germline V lookup: CDR1 SQVTM, CDR2 ANQGSEA. This CDR3 reads CSVQPHTGGRYNEQFF. CDR3 in DNA: TGCAGCGTCCAACCTCATACAGGGGGGAGGTACAATGAGCAGTTCTTC.

The chain joins TRBV4-1 to TRBJ1-1; maybe TRBD1 (6 bases). Trimming took off 2 bases at V and 1 base at J, with 17 bases between the two ends. This CDR3 is built from 17 residues. CDR1 is MGHRA, CDR2 YSYEKL, per germline. In nucleotides, the CDR3 is TGCGCCAGCAGCCAAAGTCGGTCAGGGGAACCGAACACTGAAGCTTTCTTT. Protein sequence: CASSQSRSGEPNTEAFF.

In this sample, this clone turned up once. V usage is TRBV6-1 and J usage is TRBJ1-2, with 9 bases identical to TRBD1. The V gene's germline CDR1 is MNHNS and CDR2 SASEGT. V shed 4 bases and J 3 bases; nucleotides not matched to a gene: 9. The CDR3 covers 16 residues. The CDR3 here is CASSARGDRAHYGYTF. The CDR3, as DNA: TGTGCCAGCAGTGCCAGGGGGGACAGGGCACACTATGGCTACACCTTC.

This clone showed up just a few times. The V and J genes are TRBV4-1 and TRBJ2-7, with TRBD1 matching 7 bases. There are 15 residues in the CDR3. The V gene end was trimmed by 2 bases and the J gene end by 0 bases; junction bases not matched to a gene: 4. Germline CDR1 MGHRA, CDR2 YSYEKL. CDR3 in DNA: TGCGCCAGCAGCCAATTACAGGGGAGCTCCTACGAGCAGTACTTC. It codes for CASSQLQGSSYEQYF.